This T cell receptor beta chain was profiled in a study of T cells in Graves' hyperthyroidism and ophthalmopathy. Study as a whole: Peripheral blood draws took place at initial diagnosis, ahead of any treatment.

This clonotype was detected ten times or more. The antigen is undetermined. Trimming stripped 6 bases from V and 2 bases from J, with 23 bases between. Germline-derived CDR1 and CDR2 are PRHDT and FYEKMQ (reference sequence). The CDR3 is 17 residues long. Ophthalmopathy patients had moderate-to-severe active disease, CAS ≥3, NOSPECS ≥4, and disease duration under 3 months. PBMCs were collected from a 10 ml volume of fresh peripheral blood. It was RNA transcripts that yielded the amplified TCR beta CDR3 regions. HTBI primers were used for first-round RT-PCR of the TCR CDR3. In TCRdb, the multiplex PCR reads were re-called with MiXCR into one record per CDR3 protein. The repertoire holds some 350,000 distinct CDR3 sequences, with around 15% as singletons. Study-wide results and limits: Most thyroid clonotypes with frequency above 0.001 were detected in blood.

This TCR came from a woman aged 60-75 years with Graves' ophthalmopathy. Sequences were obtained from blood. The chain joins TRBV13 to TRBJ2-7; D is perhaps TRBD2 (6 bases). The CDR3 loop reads CASSRTVTNGGTYEQYF. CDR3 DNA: TGTGCCAGCAGTCGCACAGTAACGAACGGAGGGACCTACGAGCAGTACTTC.